Included here is one TCR beta chain sequence, with context. Its antigen remains unknown. These data come from a study of T cell clones after liver transplantation. The overall study: Immunosuppression withdrawal was tried within 2 years after liver transplantation in this trial. Study outcomes and limitations: Circulating graft-donor-reactive CD4 TCRbeta sequences fell significantly post-transplant in most of the 8 subjects.

Clones were sequenced by immunoSEQ multiplex PCR, and TCRdb holds only the in-frame ones, with some missing. The table lists over 50,000 clones, 65% to 85% of them singletons. V trimming: 7 bases; J trimming: 7 bases; junction bases outside the gene matches: 14. CDR3 length: 16 residues. Germline CDR1 MDHEN, CDR2 SYDVKM. The starting material was CD4+ T cells from blood, obtained before liver transplant. The sequence derives from a human donor who received a liver transplant. V gene TRBV28 combines with J gene TRBJ1-5; 9 bases match TRBD1. The CDR3 bases are TGTGCCAGCACTAAACTGTCCGGGACAGGGTGGCAGCCCCAGCATTTT. It codes for CASTKLSGTGWQPQHF.